This section outlines one TCR beta chain sequence together with its context. Germline V gives CDR1 MNHEY, CDR2 SMNVEV (reference sequence). The CDR3 sequence is 13 residues long. V was pared by 5 bases and J by 4 bases, with 6 bases between. This record belongs to a study of cytomegalovirus exposure and HLA in healthy donors. Some clones are missing from TCRdb's copy, which holds only in-frame ones; the method was immunoSEQ multiplex PCR. Among about 180,000 clones listed, around 84% were seen once. Sequences were obtained from PBMCs. The source of this sequence is a man aged 18-30 years in good health and CMV-seropositive. The chain is built from TRBV27 and TRBJ2-6, with D hard to call. The CDR3 DNA sequence: TGTGCCAGCAGTCCCAGGGGGGCCAACGTCCTGACTTTC. Its protein product is CASSPRGANVLTF.